The table lists the clone carrying this TCR beta chain with a few counts. Its antigen is currently unknown. Each TCR beta library was made by quantitative 5'-RACE that incorporated molecular barcodes. TCRdb re-derived calls from the 5' RACE reads in MiXCR, one entry per CDR3 protein. Of roughly 440,000 distinct CDR3 sequences in the sample, roughly 15% were seen once. These data belong to a study of CD8 T cells in ankylosing spondylitis. Findings of the study overall: Within matched ankylosing spondylitis synovial fluid, disease-linked clones were reportedly significantly enriched. Seemingly distinctive of ankylosing spondylitis blood was a TCR beta motif formed by eight highly homologous variants.

V lost 3 bases and J lost 9, with 21 bases in between. CDR3 length: 16 residues. Germline assignment: CDR1 KGHSH and CDR2 LQKENI. The genes are TRBV18 and TRBJ2-1; possible D gene TRBD2, 6 bases. The TCR was taken from a male donor with ankylosing spondylitis. The sequencing sample was made of blood, either unsorted or a sorted T cell fraction (not recorded which). The CDR3 nucleotides read TGTGCCAGCTCACCTAACTCATTCGCGGGAAAGCTTGAGCAGTTCTTC. Amino acid sequence: CASSPNSFAGKLEQFF.